Below, 20 T cell receptor beta chains from the same sample are listed, as sequenced in a study of blood T cell repertoires in COVID-19. Repertoires were generated with immunoSEQ multiplex PCR, while TCRdb's copy carries only in-frame clones and drops some. The repertoire holds tens of thousands of clones, around nine tenths seen once, with 4.5% to 6.5% in the top ten. The material sequenced was peripheral blood. Receptors originate from a man between 60 and 70 years old with COVID-19, enrolled during active disease.

This rearrangement joins TRBV7-6 to TRBJ1-1; 8 positions agree with TRBD1. The J segment lost 5 bases and the V segment lost 2 bases, leaving 7 bases of the junction unmatched. Germline V gene data show CDR1 as SGHVS and CDR2 as FNYEAQ. This CDR3 is 15 amino acids long. The CDR3 reads CASSLSGTGQTEAFF. The CDR3 DNA sequence: TGTGCCAGCAGCTTATCCGGGACAGGTCAAACTGAAGCTTTCTTT.

The V call is TRBV13, the J call TRBJ1-1, with D hard to call. CDR3 length: 14 amino acids. V lost 7 bases and J 3 bases, leaving 15 bases between the germline ends. The germline gives CDR1 PRHDT, CDR2 FYEKMQ (reference sequence). This chain's CDR3 is CASIIQDGDTEAFF. Here the CDR3 DNA reads TGTGCCAGCATCATTCAGGATGGCGACACTGAAGCTTTCTTT.

The chain recombines TRBV7-9 with TRBJ1-3; D ambiguous. This CDR3 region has 13 residues. Trimming stripped 1 base from V and 4 bases from J, with 5 bases between. Germline V gene sequence: CDR1 SEHNR, CDR2 FQNEAQ (reference sequence). The CDR3 sequence: CASSLVRGNTIYF. The DNA for the CDR3 is TGTGCCAGCAGCTTAGTTCGGGGAAACACCATATATTTT. Combining the CDR3 with reference TRBV7-9 and TRBJ1-3 gives the whole variable domain DTGVSQNPRHKITKRGQNVTFRCDPISEHNRLYWYRQTLGQGPEFLTYFQNEAQLEKSRLLSDRFSAERPKGSFSTLEIQRTEQGDSAMYLCASSLVRGNTIYFGEGSWLTVV.

V usage is TRBV27 and J usage is TRBJ2-1; 10 bases are a match to TRBD2. Per the germline V gene, CDR1 is MNHEY and CDR2 is SMNVEV (reference sequence). The CDR3 runs 17 residues. With 6 bases clipped from V and 1 base from J, the junction kept 9 bases outside the gene matches. CDR3 protein: CASRGSSGSRSYNEQFF. CDR3 DNA: TGTGCCAGCAGGGGGTCTAGCGGGAGTAGATCCTACAATGAGCAGTTCTTC.

The rearrangement uses TRBV11-2 and TRBJ2-5; 15 bases match TRBD2. The CDR3 is made up of 16 amino acids. The V gene's germline CDR1 is SGHAT and CDR2 FQNNGV. V shed 4 bases and J 5 bases; nucleotides not matched to a gene: 5. CDR3 in DNA: TGTGCCAGCAGCTCCGGACTAGCGGGAGGGGGTGAGACCCAGTACTTC. The encoded protein is CASSSGLAGGGETQYF. The full variable domain, rest sourced from reference TRBV11-2 and TRBJ2-5, is EAGVAQSPRYKIIEKRQSVAFWCNPISGHATLYWYQQILGQGPKLLIQFQNNGVVDDSQLPKDRFSAERLKGVDSTLKIQPAKLEDSAVYLCASSSGLAGGGETQYFGPGTRLLVL.

This clone showed up just once. This chain links TRBV5-5 with TRBJ1-4; D might be TRBD1 (6 bases). The V and J ends lost 4 bases and 4 bases respectively, with 11 bases between them. The CDR3 runs 14 residues. Germline V CDR1 and CDR2: SGHKS, YYEKEE (reference sequence). The CDR3 region has the DNA TGTGCCAGCAGCCGGGGACAAAGTAATGAAAAACTGTTTTTT. This gives the protein CASSRGQSNEKLFF. Based on the CDR3 plus reference TRBV5-5 and TRBJ1-4, the full variable domain is DAGVTQSPTHLIKTRGQQVTLRCSPISGHKSVSWYQQVLGQGPQFIFQYYEKEERGRGNFPDRFSARQFPNYSSELNVNALLLGDSALYLCASSRGQSNEKLFFGSGTQLSVL.

The chain couples TRBV12-3 or TRBV12-4 to TRBJ1-1; D gene unclear. This CDR3 has 13 amino acids. V was clipped by 6 bases and J by 2 bases, with 10 bases between them. CDR3 in DNA: TGTGCCAGCAGCACGGGGAGTAACACTGAAGCTTTCTTT. Translating it yields CASSTGSNTEAFF.

V is TRBV5-8 and J is TRBJ2-1; a possible D gene is TRBD2 (5 bases). The CDR3 has 12 amino acids. CDR1 is SGHTS, CDR2 YDEGEE, per germline. V was pared by 10 bases and J by 0 bases, with 8 bases between. CDR3 nucleotides: TGTGCCCTGCGGGCCTCCTACAATGAGCAGTTCTTC. Protein product: CALRASYNEQFF.

This rearrangement joins TRBV2 to TRBJ1-5; 9 bases align to TRBD1. The junction had 9 bases not matched to a gene; V was cut back by 6 bases and J by 6 bases. The CDR3 is made up of 15 amino acids. Per germline, CDR1 SNHLY and CDR2 FYNNEI. In DNA, the CDR3 is TGTGCCAGCAGAGACAGGGGGAGTAATGTTCAGCCCCAGCATTTT. It specifies CASRDRGSNVQPQHF.

This clone was counted once. The V gene is TRBV12-3 or TRBV12-4, the J gene TRBJ2-1; weak D call: TRBD1 (6 bases). The V end lost 6 bases, the J end lost 14 bases, and 17 bases lay between the germline ends. This CDR3 has 12 amino acids. The CDR3 DNA follows: TGTGCCAGCAGCCTAGGCCCAGGGGCTGAGTTCTTC. Amino acid sequence: CASSLGPGAEFF.

This sequence joins TRBV6-5 and TRBJ2-1; 11 bases align to TRBD2. This CDR3 is built from 15 residues. Unmatched junction bases numbered 6, after V lost 4 bases and J lost 7 bases. Germline V gene sequence: CDR1 MNHEY, CDR2 SVGAGI. CDR3 residues: CASSWGLADQNEQFF. In nucleotides, the CDR3 is TGTGCCAGCAGTTGGGGACTAGCGGACCAGAATGAGCAGTTCTTC.

The chain carries TRBV19 and TRBJ2-5; 8 positions agree with TRBD1. The CDR3 has 15 amino acids. The ends lost 1 base at V and 5 bases at J; junction bases unmatched: 6. The V gene's germline CDR1 is LNHDA and CDR2 SQIVND (reference sequence). The CDR3 spells CASSIGQGAGETQYF. The CDR3 DNA reads as TGTGCCAGTAGTATAGGTCAGGGGGCGGGGGAGACCCAGTACTTC.

V gene TRBV5-8 combines with J gene TRBJ2-7; a possible D gene is TRBD2 (6 bases). Between the trimmed V and J ends, which lost 1 base and 3 bases, there was a span of 11 bases. Looked up from germline, CDR1 is SGHTS and CDR2 is YDEGEE. The CDR3 is 14 amino acids. The CDR3 spells CASSLLRGIYEQYF. The CDR3 DNA reads as TGTGCCAGCAGCTTGTTGCGGGGAATCTACGAGCAGTACTTC.

This chain joins TRBV9 and TRBJ1-2, with no clear D. The V end was cut by 4 bases, the J end by 6 bases, with 10 bases between. The germline gives CDR1 SGDLS, CDR2 YYNGEE. The CDR3 contains 12 residues. The CDR3 DNA reads as TGTGCCAGCAGCCGCGGGGTGGATGGCTACACCTTC. Translated: CASSRGVDGYTF.

The rearrangement joins TRBV5-1 to TRBJ2-7, with D possibly TRBD2 on 5 matching bases. The CDR3 contains 17 residues. Trimming pared 4 bases from V and 6 bases from J, leaving 26 bases between. Germline lookup yields CDR1 SGHRS and CDR2 YFSETQ. The CDR3 DNA sequence: TGCGCCAGCAGCCAAAGTGGGAGTTCTTCTAGCCGACCCGAGCAGTACTTC. It specifies CASSQSGSSSSRPEQYF.

The rearrangement links TRBV3-1 (or the pseudogene TRBV3-2) to TRBJ2-3; 9 bases agree with TRBD1. After removal of 5 bases from V and 4 bases from J, the junction contained 7 bases not matched to a gene. This CDR3 region has 15 residues. CDR1 and CDR2 (germline): LGHDT, YNNKEL (reference sequence). The CDR3 loop reads CASSGDRAGADTQYF. The CDR3 region has the DNA TGTGCCAGCAGCGGGGACAGGGCGGGCGCAGATACGCAGTATTTT.

V and J are TRBV6-5 and TRBJ1-4; 7 bases fit TRBD1. Germline CDR1 and CDR2: MNHEY and SVGAGI. The ends lost 6 bases at V and 8 bases at J; junction bases unmatched: 12. The CDR3 extends over 15 amino acids. DNA of the CDR3: TGTGCCAGCAGCCATAGCAGACAGGGAGCCGAAAAACTGTTTTTT. Protein product: CASSHSRQGAEKLFF.

This chain links TRBV28 with TRBJ1-6; no definite D call. Deletions cut 7 bases from V and 0 bases from J, with 7 bases between. There are 14 residues in the CDR3. Germline values: CDR1 MDHEN, CDR2 SYDVKM. The CDR3 region has the DNA TGTGCCAGCAAGAGGCTCTCCTATAATTCACCCCTCCACTTT. Residues: CASKRLSYNSPLHF. Variable domain in full (rest from reference TRBV28 and TRBJ1-6): DVKVTQSSRYLVKRTGEKVFLECVQDMDHENMFWYRQDPGLGLRLIYFSYDVKMKEKGDIPEGYSVSREKKERFSLILESASTNQTSMYLCASKRLSYNSPLHFGNGTRLTVT.

This chain connects TRBV28 to TRBJ1-5, with D uncertain. CDR1 and CDR2 from the germline V gene are MDHEN and SYDVKM. Trimming removed 7 bases at V and 0 bases at J, with 10 bases between. This CDR3 contains 14 residues. CDR3 amino acids: CASIGVFSNQPQHF. CDR3 sequence (DNA): TGTGCCAGCATTGGAGTCTTTAGCAATCAGCCCCAGCATTTT.

Regarding this clone: This CDR3 is missing its conserved last phenylalanine or tryptophan, likely due to a read error. Because the CDR3's place on the DNA is in doubt, the DNA is left out and the CDR3 is given as listed by TCRdb. V and J are TRBV6-1 and TRBJ2-7; the D call in the table, TRBD1, was not verified against the DNA. The CDR3 has 16 residues if both end residues are counted. Germline CDR1 MNHNS, CDR2 SASEGT. CDR3 in amino acids: CASSEASLLGTGGMHS.